Presented here are 30 T cell receptor beta chains from one specimen sequenced in a study of blood T cell repertoires in COVID-19. Assay: immunoSEQ multiplex PCR; the TCRdb copy retains only in-frame clones and omits some. The profile covers 50,000 to 75,000 clones, with roughly three quarters appearing a single time and about 14% taken by the ten largest. Sequenced material: peripheral blood. The receptor source for this set is a man in his sixties with COVID-19, enrolled during active disease.

V gene TRBV2 combines with J gene TRBJ1-6; TRBD1 matches 9 bases. From germline, CDR1 is SNHLY and CDR2 FYNNEI. This CDR3 has 15 amino acids. The junction had 7 bases not matched to a gene; V was cut back by 6 bases and J by 7 bases. CDR3 DNA sequence: TGTGCCAGCAGAACGGGACAGGGACTGAATTCACCCCTCCACTTT. Protein sequence: CASRTGQGLNSPLHF.

V gene TRBV28 combines with J gene TRBJ1-4, with D perhaps matching TRBD1 (6 bases). Trimming took 4 bases from V and 7 from J, leaving 31 bases between them. The CDR3 runs to 20 residues. The germline V gene encodes CDR1 MDHEN and CDR2 SYDVKM. The CDR3 loop is CASSSPSVGGGGETFEKLFF. The CDR3 region has the DNA TGTGCCAGCAGTTCACCTTCAGTTGGGGGGGGCGGGGAGACGTTTGAAAAACTGTTTTTT.

Of note for this clone: Other DNA variants within this sample encode the same CDR3. This sequence joins TRBV29-1 and TRBJ2-3; D ambiguous. The CDR3 loop spans 12 amino acids. CDR1 is SQVTM, CDR2 ANQGSEA, per germline. The germline V and J ends were trimmed by 4 bases and 6 bases, with 11 bases remaining between them. The CDR3 sequence is CSVVDNKDTQYF. The CDR3 DNA is TGCAGCGTTGTTGACAACAAGGATACGCAGTATTTT.

The rearrangement links TRBV7-9 to TRBJ1-1; D gene ambiguous. CDR1 is SEHNR and CDR2 is FQNEAQ in the germline V gene (reference sequence). The V end was cut by 4 bases, the J end by 1 base, with 10 bases between. The CDR3 loop spans 14 amino acids. In nucleotides, the CDR3 is TGTGCCAGCAGCTCGGTGCGACAGAACACTGAAGCTTTCTTT. Its translation: CASSSVRQNTEAFF.

This sequence joins TRBV6-5 and TRBJ1-6; D gene ambiguous. This CDR3 spans 15 amino acids. From germline, CDR1 is MNHEY and CDR2 SVGAGI. V was shortened by 7 bases and J by 4 bases, with 14 bases between the two germline ends. The CDR3 nucleotides read TGTGCCAGCAATAAATCGACTTCGTATAATTCACCCCTCCACTTT. Amino acids: CASNKSTSYNSPLHF.

The chain links TRBV27 to TRBJ2-7; D is undetermined. This CDR3 spans 9 amino acids. V was pared by 11 bases and J by 3 bases, with 5 bases between. Germline-derived CDR1 and CDR2 are MNHEY and SMNVEV (reference sequence). The CDR3 reads CAGVYEQYF. The CDR3, as DNA: TGTGCCGGAGTCTACGAGCAGTACTTC.

The chain links TRBV30 to TRBJ2-2, with 7 bases matching TRBD2. V shed 5 bases and J 4 bases; nucleotides not matched to a gene: 4. Looked up from germline, CDR1 is GTSNPN and CDR2 is SVGIG (reference sequence). CDR3 length: 13 residues. The CDR3 DNA reads as TGTGCCTGGTCCCCGGGAGGCACCGGGGAGCTGTTTTTT. This gives the protein CAWSPGGTGELFF.

This clone was seen only a few times. The chain recombines TRBV10-3 with TRBJ2-3; 7 nucleotides align to TRBD2. Trimming took 0 bases from V and 3 from J; bases not matched to a gene: 9. The germline V gene has CDR1 ENHRY and CDR2 SYGVKD. The CDR3 loop spans 17 amino acids. CDR3 loop: CAISESKAGASTDTQYF. CDR3 coding DNA: TGTGCCATCAGTGAGTCGAAGGCGGGAGCGAGTACAGATACGCAGTATTTT.

The rearrangement uses TRBV4-1 and TRBJ2-7, with D tentatively TRBD2 (6 bases). CDR3 length: 17 amino acids. Germline V gene data show CDR1 as MGHRA and CDR2 as YSYEKL. With 0 bases removed from V and 3 bases from J, the gap between germline ends came to 18 bases. CDR3 protein: CASSQDLLLGTDYEQYF. DNA for the CDR3: TGCGCCAGCAGCCAAGATCTCTTACTGGGGACTGACTACGAGCAGTACTTC.

In DNA form, the CDR3 reads TGTGCCAGCTCAAACGTAGCGGGGGAAGATACGCAGTATTTT. This sequence encodes CASSNVAGEDTQYF. The V call is TRBV18, the J call TRBJ2-3; 9 positions agree with TRBD2. CDR3 size: 14 residues. Looked up from germline, CDR1 is KGHSH and CDR2 is LQKENI. Trimming cost V 5 bases and J 5 bases; bases outside gene matches: 5.

This clone appeared a single time. This chain links TRBV11-3 with TRBJ2-3; 13 nucleotides agree with TRBD2. Germline assignment: CDR1 SGHNT and CDR2 YENEEA. J gave up 1 base and V 5 bases, and 9 bases lay outside the gene matches. This CDR3 comprises 18 residues. The CDR3, as DNA: TGTGCCAGCAGCCCTCGGACTAGCGGGAGTCGAGGCACAGATACGCAGTATTTT. Protein product: CASSPRTSGSRGTDTQYF.

This clone appeared a few times. This chain uses TRBV15 with TRBJ2-2, with TRBD1 matching 7 bases. J lost 4 bases, V lost 9 bases, and 17 bases had no gene match. CDR1 is LNHNV, CDR2 YYDKDF, per germline (reference sequence). The CDR3 consists of 17 residues. CDR3 in amino acids: CATEQGSRILGTGELFF. CDR3 bases: TGTGCCACAGAACAGGGGTCACGGATTTTGGGCACCGGGGAGCTGTTTTTT.

The chain joins TRBV5-6 to TRBJ2-3; D is possibly TRBD1 (6 bases). V was shortened by 10 bases and J by 2 bases, with 23 bases between the two germline ends. Germline V CDR1 and CDR2: SGHDT, YYEEEE. This CDR3 spans 16 amino acids. The DNA for the CDR3 is TGTGCCTCGAACGAACAGGGAAGGGGCCCCACAGATACGCAGTATTTT. Its protein is CASNEQGRGPTDTQYF.

V usage is TRBV11-3 and J usage is TRBJ2-5, with TRBD2 matching 7 bases. CDR1 SGHNT and CDR2 YENEEA come from the germline V gene. This CDR3 is built from 13 residues. After removal of 6 bases from V and 5 bases from J, the junction contained 6 bases not matched to a gene. The CDR3 region is CASRDTSEETQYF. The CDR3 DNA sequence: TGTGCCAGCAGAGACACTAGCGAGGAGACCCAGTACTTC.

This rearrangement joins TRBV19 to TRBJ1-1; 8 nucleotides agree with TRBD1. V lost 5 bases and J lost 7; bases outside the gene matches: 12. The V gene's germline CDR1 is LNHDA and CDR2 SQIVND (reference sequence). CDR3 length: 15 residues. The CDR3 spells CASSGPTGARGEAFF. The CDR3 DNA is TGTGCCAGTAGTGGCCCGACAGGGGCCCGCGGTGAAGCTTTCTTT.

V gene TRBV19 combines with J gene TRBJ2-5; no reliable D call. This CDR3 region has 13 residues. Trimming shortened V by 5 bases and J by 5 bases, and 12 bases separated the two germline ends. The germline gives CDR1 LNHDA, CDR2 SQIVND (reference sequence). CDR3: CASSVASLETQYF. The CDR3 DNA sequence: TGTGCCAGTAGTGTGGCCAGTTTGGAGACCCAGTACTTC.

This clone was detected once. The J gene is TRBJ2-7, the V gene TRBV4-1, with a tentative D call TRBD1 (6 bases). Germline CDR1 and CDR2: MGHRA and YSYEKL. The germline V and J ends were trimmed by 1 base and 4 bases, with 14 bases remaining between them. The CDR3 covers 15 residues. The CDR3 coding sequence is TGCGCCAGCAGCCAAGTAGTGGGACAAATTTACGAGCAGTACTTC. This sequence encodes CASSQVVGQIYEQYF.

V and J are TRBV5-1 and TRBJ2-7, with TRBD2 as a possible D gene (6 bases). The V end was cut by 4 bases, the J end by 3 bases, with 11 bases between. The CDR3 covers 13 residues. Germline CDR1 reads SGHRS; CDR2 reads YFSETQ. CDR3 bases: TGCGCCAGCAGCCTAGGGACTTTCTACGAGCAGTACTTC. This translates into CASSLGTFYEQYF.

The chain carries TRBV28 and TRBJ1-4; 7 nucleotides line up with TRBD1. Germline trimming cut 1 base from V and 11 bases from J; bases unmatched to any gene: 16. This CDR3 contains 17 residues. The germline CDR1 and CDR2 sequences are MDHEN and SYDVKM. The CDR3 DNA reads as TGTGCCAGCAGTTTATACACCCCCTCAGGGGGGCGAAACAAACTGTTTTTT. This sequence encodes CASSLYTPSGGRNKLFF.

The chain uses TRBV11-2 and TRBJ1-1, with a weak D call TRBD1 (6 bases). Between the trimmed V and J ends, which lost 3 bases and 7 bases, there was a span of 12 bases. The CDR3 has 13 residues. Per germline, CDR1 SGHAT and CDR2 FQNNGV. The CDR3 bases are TGTGCCAGCAGCTTGTTGTTACAGGGTGAAGCTTTCTTT. Its protein product is CASSLLLQGEAFF.

The count of this clone is one. The chain combines TRBV6-5 with TRBJ2-7, with D tentatively TRBD1 (6 bases). This CDR3 spans 13 amino acids. V was cut by 9 bases and J by 9 bases, with 21 bases left in between. CDR1 and CDR2 from the germline V gene are MNHEY and SVGAGI. This chain's CDR3 is CASSLGGGERQYF. Written as DNA, the CDR3 is TGTGCCAGTAGCTTGGGTGGGGGCGAGAGGCAGTACTTC.

The chain carries TRBV5-4 and TRBJ2-6; 7 nucleotides line up with TRBD2. CDR1 SGHNT and CDR2 YYREEE come from the germline V gene (reference sequence). The length of the CDR3 is 17 residues. The J segment lost 1 base and the V segment lost 0 bases, leaving 4 bases of the junction unmatched. The CDR3 spells CASSLGQGGSGANVLTF. The CDR3 DNA reads as TGTGCCAGCAGCTTGGGGCAGGGAGGGTCTGGGGCCAACGTCCTGACTTTC.

This chain links TRBV9 with TRBJ2-2; TRBD2 matches 8 bases. The trim removed 4 bases at V and 5 bases at J, leaving 7 bases unmatched. CDR1 is SGDLS, CDR2 YYNGEE, per germline. The CDR3 has 15 amino acids. The chain's CDR3 is CASSLWASGTGELFF. The CDR3 DNA reads TGTGCCAGCAGCCTGTGGGCTAGCGGGACCGGGGAGCTGTTTTTT.

This clone is medium-sized in the sample. The genes are TRBV27 and TRBJ2-1, with 10 bases identical to TRBD2. The CDR3 runs to 14 residues. V trimming: 6 bases; J trimming: 5 bases; junction bases outside the gene matches: 4. The V gene's germline CDR1 is MNHEY and CDR2 SMNVEV (reference sequence). The CDR3 reads CASREGLANNEQFF. As DNA, the CDR3 is TGTGCCAGCAGAGAGGGACTAGCGAACAATGAGCAGTTCTTC.

The chain employs TRBV3-1 (or the pseudogene TRBV3-2) and TRBJ1-4; 7 nucleotides agree with TRBD1. Germline V lookup: CDR1 LGHDT, CDR2 YNNKEL (reference sequence). The J segment lost 1 base and the V segment lost 3 bases, leaving 8 bases of the junction unmatched. CDR3 length: 17 amino acids. The CDR3 region is CASSQARQGGTNEKLFF. The DNA for the CDR3 is TGTGCCAGCAGCCAGGCCAGACAGGGCGGAACTAATGAAAAACTGTTTTTT.

The genes are TRBV12-5 and TRBJ2-1, with no clear D. CDR1 LGHNT and CDR2 FRNRAP come from the germline V gene. V lost 9 bases to trimming and J lost 0 bases, with 6 bases between them. The CDR3 is 12 residues long. CDR3 protein: CASLSSYNEQFF. CDR3 DNA sequence: TGTGCTAGCCTTAGCTCCTACAATGAGCAGTTCTTC.

Here the CDR3 reads CASSPGDSSNEQYF. Here the CDR3 DNA reads TGTGCCAGCAGCCCCGGCGATTCTAGCAACGAGCAGTACTTC. The chain recombines TRBV4-2 with TRBJ2-7; weak D call: TRBD2 (5 bases). V lost 4 bases to trimming and J lost 5 bases, with 15 bases between them. Germline V gene sequence: CDR1 LGHNA, CDR2 YNFKEQ. This CDR3 spans 14 amino acids.

The chain is built from TRBV29-1 and TRBJ2-1; TRBD2 matches at 7 bases. Germline V gene sequence: CDR1 SQVTM, CDR2 ANQGSEA. The CDR3 is 13 residues long. V lost 7 bases to trimming and J lost 6 bases; unmatched junction nucleotides: 9. The CDR3 nucleotides read TGCAGCGGGGGGAAGACTAGCTTCAATGAGCAGTTCTTC. Its protein product is CSGGKTSFNEQFF.

This chain connects TRBV7-9 to TRBJ2-7, with D perhaps matching TRBD1 (5 bases). The length of the CDR3 is 15 residues. Looked up from germline, CDR1 is SEHNR and CDR2 is FQNEAQ (reference sequence). Between the trimmed V and J ends, which lost 4 bases and 1 base, there was a span of 14 bases. In DNA, the CDR3 is TGTGCCAGCAGCTCCGCCCCGACAGAGTCCTACGAGCAGTACTTC. It translates to CASSSAPTESYEQYF.

The rearrangement uses TRBV30 and TRBJ2-5; 10 bases match TRBD1. Germline-derived CDR1 and CDR2 are GTSNPN and SVGIG (reference sequence). V was clipped by 3 bases and J by 5 bases; unmatched bases: 3. This CDR3 is 13 amino acids long. The chain's CDR3 is CAWSDRGRETQYF. The DNA for the CDR3 is TGTGCCTGGAGCGACAGGGGGCGGGAGACCCAGTACTTC.